This TCR beta chain was sequenced during a study of T cells in Graves' hyperthyroidism and ophthalmopathy (dated by TCRdb to between 2017 and 2020). Regarding the complete study: A discovery cohort of approximately 100 patients, 43 with Graves' ophthalmopathy and approximately 60 with stable Graves' hyperthyroidism, was used to find distinguishing TCR V-J signatures. Prospective prediction of ophthalmopathy was tested in an independent validation cohort of fewer than 20 hyperthyroidism patients and around 16 patients who later progressed to ophthalmopathy. The 95 to 100 discovery patients were divided at random into training and test sets in a 7:3 ratio. In addition, the study compared T-cell repertoires in thyroid tissue and in blood from six Graves' hyperthyroidism patients. After blood sampling, hyperthyroidism patients were treated with methimazole at a starting dose of 30 mg daily, and ophthalmopathy patients were treated with high-dose intravenous methylprednisolone. The paper describes TCR Vbeta CDR3 sequencing of around 140 peripheral blood samples, made up of approximately 40 ophthalmopathy patients, some 76 hyperthyroidism patients and 17 progressor patients.

A note on this clonotype: The antigen it binds to is not known. No much larger clonotype is one base removed from it; base qualities were not supplied.

Graves' hyperthyroidism was defined as stable when no progression to ophthalmopathy occurred over 18 months of follow-up. The hyperthyroidism patients were between 18 and 65 years old and newly diagnosed, with a disease duration of less than 2 months. The study excluded patients with uncontrolled infections, other autoimmune diseases, pregnancy or lactation. Diagnoses were based on clinical symptoms, serum thyroxine and TRAb, thyroid ultrasound and orbital computed tomography. Trizol reagent was used to extract total RNA, and RNA quality was then checked on an Agilent 2100 Bioanalyzer. The research as a whole found: A model built on a 13 V-J signature distinguished ophthalmopathy from stable hyperthyroidism, reaching over 85% sensitivity and around 81% specificity in cross-validation and 80%/75% in testing. Most expanded thyroid clonotypes (frequency above 0.001) were also found in blood, which suggests that blood repertoires may mirror thyroid immune responses. In validation, the model predicted progression to ophthalmopathy with around 71% sensitivity and over 72% specificity, a median of about six months before onset. Sample size was not statistically predetermined, and blinding of investigators to group allocation was not performed.

CDR1 and CDR2 are read off the germline V gene (reference sequence) as SEHNR and FQNEAQ. Between the V and J ends, shortened by 1 base and 3 bases respectively, the junction contains 15 bases. The CDR3 contains 16 residues, cysteine and phenylalanine counted. Kept here is only the CDR3 DNA, which spans 48 bases and is read in frame from base 1. TCR beta CDR3 regions were amplified from RNA transcripts. For the first round of RT-PCR on the TCR CDR3, the HTBI primer set was used together with the Qiagen OneStep RT-PCR kit. A second multiplex PCR round built the libraries, followed by size selection and purification. Sequencing of the libraries was done on an Illumina HiSeq2000 using paired-end 100 bp reads. On the study's bioinformatics: SOAPnuke was used to process the raw data, with reads discarded if the reads contained adapters or uncalled bases, had a mean Phred below 15, or lacked an exact constant-primer or identifier match. COPE v1.2.5 was used to merge high-quality paired reads, and clonotypes were defined as unique nucleotide sequences. MiTCR v1.1 was used to align the clonotypes against IMGT TRBV, TRBD and TRBJ reference segments. Only V-J combinations with frequency above 0.0001, covering 98% to 99.2% of repertoires, were analysed. A TCS score was defined as the ratio of F50 (clonal expansion) to E x V (chaos), with BLOSUM62-based TCRdist applied between CDR3 peptides within each V-J. Welch's t-statistics and random forest reduced 450 to 600 V-J features to 13, which were used in a naive Bayes classifier (R e1071). TCRdb cleaned the public reads at Q25 with fastp, built clones with MiXCR and kept in-frame beta chains. Each entry is one CDR3 protein sequence, shown with its most common DNA and genes. TCRdb's processing, not the authors' own work, is the source of the V and J calls. Counted in this sample were 560,000 or so distinct CDR3 sequences; about 45% of them appeared once. In total, the top ten clones hold about 7.9% of the sample.

Recombination joined TRBV7-9 with TRBJ1-2; D gene: possibly TRBD1, on 6 matching bases. The clonotype originates from a woman between 18 and 29 years old with Graves' hyperthyroidism. Donor details come from another sample of the same person, matched by shared clones. Sequencing was carried out using peripheral blood or thyroid tissue (not recorded which). The bases are TGTGCCAGCAGCTTAGTTGGTACGGGGGCCTACTATGGCTACACCTTC. Its product reads: CASSLVGTGAYYGYTF.